The entry below describes one TCR beta chain. Its antigen remains unidentified. Trimming took off 0 bases at V and 4 bases at J, with 5 bases between the two ends. Germline assignment: CDR1 SGHRS and CDR2 YFSETQ. This CDR3 has 13 amino acids. Treatment here: roughly 18 received Ad26.COV2.S at low or high dose, single or two shots; 5 received placebo; per-sample allocation not given. At day 63 after the first vaccine or placebo injection, samples were drawn. The data derive from a study of Ad26.COV2.S vaccination and SARS-CoV-2 variants. Findings of the study overall: Non-spike TCR breadth showed similarity between vaccine and placebo recipients.

Repertoires were generated with immunoSEQ multiplex PCR, while TCRdb's copy carries only in-frame clones and drops some. The sample holds about 330,000 clones; roughly 90% are singletons and the top ten take approximately 5%. The TCR sequence derives from a person aged 18 to 65 who received the Ad26.COV2.S COVID-19 vaccine or a placebo. The V call is TRBV5-1, the J call TRBJ1-3; no reliable D call. The input for sequencing was peripheral blood, taken in a trial of Ad26.COV2.S vaccine versus placebo. The CDR3 loop reads CASSLAPGNTIYF. DNA of the CDR3: TGCGCCAGCAGCTTGGCCCCAGGAAACACCATATATTTT.